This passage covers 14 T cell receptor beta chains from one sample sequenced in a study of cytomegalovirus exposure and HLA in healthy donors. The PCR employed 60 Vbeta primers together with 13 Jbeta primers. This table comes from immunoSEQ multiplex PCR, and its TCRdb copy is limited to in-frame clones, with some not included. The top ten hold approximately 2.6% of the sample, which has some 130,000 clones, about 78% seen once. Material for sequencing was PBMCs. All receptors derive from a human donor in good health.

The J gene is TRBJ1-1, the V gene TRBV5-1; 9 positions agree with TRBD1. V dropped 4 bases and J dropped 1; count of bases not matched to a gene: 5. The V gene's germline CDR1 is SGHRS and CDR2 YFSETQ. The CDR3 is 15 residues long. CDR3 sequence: CASSLRTGENTEAFF. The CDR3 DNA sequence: TGCGCCAGCAGCCTAAGGACAGGGGAGAACACTGAAGCTTTCTTT.

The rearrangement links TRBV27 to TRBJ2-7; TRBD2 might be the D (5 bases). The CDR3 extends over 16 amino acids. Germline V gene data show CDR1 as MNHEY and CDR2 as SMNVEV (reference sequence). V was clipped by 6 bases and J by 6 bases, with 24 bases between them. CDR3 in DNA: TGTGCCAGCAGGTTCGACCCCCCGGGGTCCCCCAGCGAGCAGTACTTC. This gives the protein CASRFDPPGSPSEQYF.

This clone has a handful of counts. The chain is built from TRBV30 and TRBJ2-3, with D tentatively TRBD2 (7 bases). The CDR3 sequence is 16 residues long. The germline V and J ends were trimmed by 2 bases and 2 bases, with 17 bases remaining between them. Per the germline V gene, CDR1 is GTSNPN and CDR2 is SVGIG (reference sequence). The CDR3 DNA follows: TGTGCCTGGAGTAGAAGCGGAGGGGGGGTCACAGATACGCAGTATTTT. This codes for CAWSRSGGGVTDTQYF.

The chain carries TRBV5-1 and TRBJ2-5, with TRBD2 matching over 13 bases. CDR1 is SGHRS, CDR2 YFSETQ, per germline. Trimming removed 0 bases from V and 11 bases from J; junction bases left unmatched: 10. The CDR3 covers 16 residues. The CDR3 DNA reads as TGCGCCAGCAGCTTGGGGCAACTAGCGGGAGGGGGAGAGCAGTACTTC. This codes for CASSLGQLAGGGEQYF.

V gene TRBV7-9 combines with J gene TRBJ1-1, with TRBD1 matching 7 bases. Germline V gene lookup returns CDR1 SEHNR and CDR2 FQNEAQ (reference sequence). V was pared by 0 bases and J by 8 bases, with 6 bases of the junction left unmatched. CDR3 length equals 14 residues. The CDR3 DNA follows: TGTGCCAGCAGCTTAGCGACAGGGATGAACGAAGCTTTCTTT. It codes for CASSLATGMNEAFF.

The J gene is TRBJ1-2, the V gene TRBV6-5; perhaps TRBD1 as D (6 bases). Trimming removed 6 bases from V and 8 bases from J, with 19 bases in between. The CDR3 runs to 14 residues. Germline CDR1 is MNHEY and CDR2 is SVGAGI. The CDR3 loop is CASRPGQNPYGYTF. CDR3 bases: TGTGCCAGCAGACCCGGACAGAACCCCTACGGCTACACCTTC.

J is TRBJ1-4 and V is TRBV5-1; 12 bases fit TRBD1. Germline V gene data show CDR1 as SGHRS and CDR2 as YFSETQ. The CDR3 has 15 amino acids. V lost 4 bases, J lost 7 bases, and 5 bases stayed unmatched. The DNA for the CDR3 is TGCGCCAGCAGCATCGGGACAGGGGGCCCTGAAAAACTGTTTTTT. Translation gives CASSIGTGGPEKLFF. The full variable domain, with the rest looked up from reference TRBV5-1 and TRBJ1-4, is KAGVTQTPRYLIKTRGQQVTLSCSPISGHRSVSWYQQTPGQGLQFLFEYFSETQRNKGNFPGRFSGRQFSNSRSEMNVSTLELGDSALYLCASSIGTGGPEKLFFGSGTQLSVL.

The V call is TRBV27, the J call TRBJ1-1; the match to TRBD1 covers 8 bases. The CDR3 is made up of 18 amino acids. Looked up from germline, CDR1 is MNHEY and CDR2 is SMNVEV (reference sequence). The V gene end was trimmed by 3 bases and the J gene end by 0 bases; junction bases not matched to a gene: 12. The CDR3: CASSFRAGGGGVNTEAFF. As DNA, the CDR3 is TGTGCCAGCAGTTTTCGGGCAGGGGGCGGTGGGGTGAACACTGAAGCTTTCTTT.

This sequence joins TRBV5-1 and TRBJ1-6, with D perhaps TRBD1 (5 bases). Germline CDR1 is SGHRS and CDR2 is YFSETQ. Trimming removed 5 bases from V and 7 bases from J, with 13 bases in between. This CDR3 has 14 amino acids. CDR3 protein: CASRGGTVNSPLHF. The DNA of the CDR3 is TGCGCCAGCAGAGGCGGGACGGTCAATTCACCCCTCCACTTT.

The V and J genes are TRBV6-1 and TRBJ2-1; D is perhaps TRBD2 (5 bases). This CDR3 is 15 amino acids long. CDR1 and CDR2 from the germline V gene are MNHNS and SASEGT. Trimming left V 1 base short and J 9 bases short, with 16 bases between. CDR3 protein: CASSEGGPGLSEQFF. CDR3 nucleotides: TGTGCCAGCAGTGAAGGCGGGCCGGGCCTTAGTGAGCAGTTCTTC.

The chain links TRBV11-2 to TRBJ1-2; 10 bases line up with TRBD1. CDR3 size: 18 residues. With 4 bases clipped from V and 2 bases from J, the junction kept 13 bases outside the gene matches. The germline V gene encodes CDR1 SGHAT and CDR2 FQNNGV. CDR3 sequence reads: CASSSTTGDRGTNYGYTF. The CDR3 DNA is TGTGCCAGCAGCTCCACCACCGGGGACAGGGGTACGAACTATGGCTACACCTTC.

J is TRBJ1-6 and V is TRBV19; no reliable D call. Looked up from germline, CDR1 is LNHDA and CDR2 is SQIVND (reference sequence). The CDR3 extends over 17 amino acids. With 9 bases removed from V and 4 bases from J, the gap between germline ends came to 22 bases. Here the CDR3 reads CASTSLGLPWYNSPLHF. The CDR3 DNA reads TGTGCCAGCACGAGTCTCGGACTCCCCTGGTATAATTCACCCCTCCACTTT.

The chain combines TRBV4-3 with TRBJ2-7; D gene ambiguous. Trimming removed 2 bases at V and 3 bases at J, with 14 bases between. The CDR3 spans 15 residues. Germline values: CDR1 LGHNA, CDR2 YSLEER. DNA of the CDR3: TGCGCCAGCAGCCAATACGAGGCCCCCAGCTACGAGCAGTACTTC. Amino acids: CASSQYEAPSYEQYF.

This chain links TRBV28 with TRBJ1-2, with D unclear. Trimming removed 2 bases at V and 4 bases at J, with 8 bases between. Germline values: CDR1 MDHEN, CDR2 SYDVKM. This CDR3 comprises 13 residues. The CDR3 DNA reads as TGTGCCAGCAGTTTAATCCTAGTCTATGGCTACACCTTC. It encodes CASSLILVYGYTF.